This T cell receptor (beta chain) was obtained from a study of neoadjuvant anti-PD-1 for oral cavity cancer. The CDR3 contains 16 residues. The V and J ends lost 2 bases and 0 bases respectively, with 11 bases between them. Germline CDR1 and CDR2: SGHTA and FQGTGA. Time point of the sample: after neoadjuvant nivolumab, at surgical resection. Libraries were prepared by immunoSEQ multiplex PCR; TCRdb keeps only in-frame clonotypes and omits some of them. The sample includes roughly 68,000 clones, about nine tenths of them seen just once. Material: PBMCs, obtained after nivolumab (anti-PD-1) treatment. This chain links TRBV7-3 with TRBJ2-1; D uncertain. The receptor's source is a person aged 35 to 85 with oral cavity squamous cell carcinoma. CDR3 protein: CASSLYGPSSYNEQFF. The CDR3 region has the DNA TGTGCCAGCAGCTTATACGGTCCAAGCTCCTACAATGAGCAGTTCTTC.